A selection of T cell receptor beta chains follows, all from one sample in a study of Graves' ophthalmopathy and Graves' hyperthyroidism. TCRdb passed the multiplex PCR reads through MiXCR, listing each CDR3 protein once. The sample contains about 480,000 distinct CDR3 sequences, under 15% of which appear only once. The sequenced sample consisted of blood. These receptors were obtained from a woman aged 30 to 39 with Graves' ophthalmopathy. Both conserved end residues are part of each CDR3. Fields, in order: V gene, J gene, D gene, clone size, CDR3 protein, CDR3 DNA. A D gene is named only where the DNA matches it firmly. Clone size, where shown, is once, few, many, or a class for clones that have expanded.

TRBV20-1,TRBJ1-5,.,many,CSARDPAQTSNQPQHF,TGCAGTGCTAGAGATCCCGCCCAGACTAGCAATCAGCCCCAGCATTTT
TRBV9,TRBJ1-5,.,many,CASSVSGDSNQPQHF,TGTGCCAGCAGCGTCTCTGGGGATAGCAATCAGCCCCAGCATTTT
TRBV2,TRBJ2-2,.,many,CASGLNRATNTGELFF,TGTGCCAGCGGGCTGAACAGGGCTACGAACACCGGGGAGCTGTTTTTT
TRBV5-1,TRBJ1-5,TRBD1,many,CASSVGQGDQPQHF,TGTGCCAGCAGCGTAGGACAGGGGGATCAGCCCCAGCATTTT
TRBV6-1,TRBJ2-2,TRBD1,few,CASSEKRTGGTGELFF,TGTGCCAGCAGTGAGAAAAGGACAGGGGGCACCGGGGAGCTGTTTTTT
TRBV20-1,TRBJ2-4,.,many,CSAIEGGENIQYF,TGCAGTGCTATTGAGGGAGGTGAAAACATTCAGTACTTC
TRBV15,TRBJ1-3,.,.,CATSRDTRGRNTIYF,TGTGCCACCAGCAGAGATACCCGGGGGCGAAACACCATATATTTT
TRBV5-1,TRBJ2-7,TRBD1,many,CASSLADGQGSYEQYF,TGCGCCAGCAGCTTGGCCGACGGACAGGGCTCTTACGAGCAGTACTTC
TRBV6-2/TRBV6-3,TRBJ1-2,.,few,CASSYSGHLGPPYTF,TGTGCCAGCAGTTACTCTGGACATTTGGGACCTCCCTACACCTTC
TRBV30,TRBJ1-1,.,many,CAWSSYGTVNTEAFF,TGTGCCTGGAGTTCGTACGGGACCGTGAACACTGAAGCTTTCTTT
TRBV27,TRBJ1-2,.,many,CASSSRSGHPNYGYTF,TGTGCCAGCAGTTCCCGTTCGGGGCATCCTAACTATGGCTACACCTTC
TRBV20-1,TRBJ2-2,.,.,CSARDWVQNTGELFF,TGCAGTGCTAGAGATTGGGTACAGAACACCGGGGAGCTGTTTTTT
TRBV28,TRBJ1-2,.,many,CASSPRASRGYTF,TGTGCCAGCAGTCCGAGGGCTAGCCGGGGCTACACCTTC
TRBV7-2,TRBJ1-1,.,many,CASSSRGRYTEAFF,TGTGCCAGCAGCTCCCGAGGGAGGTACACTGAAGCTTTCTTT
TRBV28,TRBJ1-1,TRBD1,many,CASSSVTGGPWVLEAFF,TGTGCCAGCAGCTCTGTGACAGGGGGACCTTGGGTCCTTGAAGCTTTCTTT
TRBV6-6,TRBJ2-4,.,many,CASSYPRNIQYF,TGTGCCAGCAGTTACCCTAGAAACATTCAGTACTTC
TRBV6-5,TRBJ1-1,.,many,CASSYGPNQGTEAFF,TGTGCCAGCAGTTATGGCCCAAACCAAGGCACTGAAGCTTTCTTT
TRBV20-1,TRBJ2-3,.,many,CSANAATLTTSTDTQYF,TGCAGTGCTAACGCTGCTACTCTTACAACTAGCACAGATACGCAGTATTTT
TRBV28,TRBJ1-1,.,.,CASSPSSGLGEAFF,TGTGCCAGCAGTCCCAGCTCGGGGCTCGGTGAAGCTTTCTTT
TRBV5-1,TRBJ2-2,.,many,CASSLATSDTRTGELFF,TGCGCCAGCAGCTTGGCCACATCGGACACGAGGACCGGGGAGCTGTTTTTT